These 20 T cell receptor beta chains originate from one sample sequenced in a study of shared clonotypes between healthy human individuals (dated by TCRdb to 2020 to 2022). Library preparation was by the immunoSEQ multiplex PCR assay. TCRdb provides this immuneACCESS table in a form limited to in-frame rearrangements. Some clones are lacking; in checked studies, under half of them reflect an unresolved V gene, and why the rest are absent is not known. The sample has roughly 500,000 clones on record, around 80% of them singletons. Of the sample, around 13% is held by the ten largest clones. The sequenced material came from PBMCs. The receptors here all came from a woman between 40 and 55 years old in good health. Some clones in this sample may be carry-over from other donors' samples.

The chain is built from TRBV7-9 and TRBJ2-1; D not resolved. The CDR3 spans 14 residues. Germline values: CDR1 SEHNR, CDR2 FQNEAQ (reference sequence). V gave up 1 base and J gave up 5 bases, with 9 bases separating them. CDR3 in DNA: TGTGCCAGCAGCTTAGGTCTCGGAAACAATGAGCAGTTCTTC. It translates to CASSLGLGNNEQFF.

The CDR3 bases are TGTGCCAGCAGCCCACGACAGGGAAGCAATCAGCCCCAGCATTTT. Its protein product is CASSPRQGSNQPQHF. The chain joins TRBV7-2 to TRBJ1-5; 7 bases line up with TRBD1. Germline CDR1 and CDR2: SGHTA and FQGNSA. With 5 bases clipped from V and 1 base from J, the junction kept 5 bases outside the gene matches. There are 15 residues in the CDR3.

This chain connects TRBV15 to TRBJ1-3, with 9 bases lining up with TRBD1. The CDR3 spans 15 residues. Trimming removed 5 bases from V and 1 base from J; junction bases left unmatched: 3. From germline, CDR1 is LNHNV and CDR2 YYDKDF (reference sequence). DNA for the CDR3: TGTGCCACCAGCCGGGACAGGGAGTCTGGAAACACCATATATTTT. Translating gives CATSRDRESGNTIYF.

This chain connects TRBV4-2 to TRBJ2-7; D call uncertain. The CDR3 has 15 amino acids. Germline V gene sequence: CDR1 LGHNA, CDR2 YNFKEQ. With 0 bases removed from V and 2 bases from J, the gap between germline ends came to 11 bases. CDR3 amino acids: CASSQEGEAPYEQYF. The CDR3 nucleotides read TGTGCCAGCAGCCAAGAAGGCGAGGCCCCCTACGAGCAGTACTTC.

This chain links TRBV29-1 with TRBJ2-5; 9 bases map to TRBD2. Germline assignment: CDR1 SQVTM and CDR2 ANQGSEA. The length of the CDR3 is 14 residues. The V and J ends lost 7 bases and 3 bases, in that order; junction bases with no gene match: 9. The CDR3 loop is CSATRAGGEETQYF. CDR3 in DNA: TGCAGCGCCACCCGGGCGGGGGGGGAAGAGACCCAGTACTTC.

The chain combines TRBV21-1 with TRBJ2-7; the table's D call TRBD2 went unverified against the DNA. TRBV21-1 is labeled a pseudogene. The CDR3 has 17 residues. The CDR3 coding sequence is TGTGCCAGCAGCAATGGGCTGGCGATAGCGGAAGTTTACGAGCAGTACTTC. As protein: CASSNGLAIAEVYEQYF.

The chain uses TRBV28 and TRBJ1-5, with D possibly being TRBD1 (5 bases). This CDR3 is built from 12 residues. Germline V CDR1 and CDR2: MDHEN, SYDVKM. The ends were cut back, 5 bases at V and 9 bases at J, with 11 bases in the middle. CDR3 sequence (DNA): TGTGCCAGCAGTATTCCGGGGGGGCCCCAGCATTTT. Translated: CASSIPGGPQHF. The full variable domain, with the rest looked up from reference TRBV28 and TRBJ1-5, is DVKVTQSSRYLVKRTGEKVFLECVQDMDHENMFWYRQDPGLGLRLIYFSYDVKMKEKGDIPEGYSVSREKKERFSLILESASTNQTSMYLCASSIPGGPQHFGDGTRLSIL.

Concerning this clone: This likely reflects a read error, since a far larger clone is one base away. The chain has TRBV6-1 and TRBJ2-4; D is uncertain. CDR3 length: 13 amino acids. Trimming removed 3 bases from V and 0 bases from J, with 3 bases in between. The germline CDR1 and CDR2 sequences are MNHNS and SASEGT. The CDR3 DNA reads as TGTGCCAGCAGTGACACAGCCAAAAACATTCAGTACTTC. It codes for CASSDTAKNIQYF.

The V gene is TRBV19, the J gene TRBJ2-2, with 7 nucleotides matching TRBD2. Germline CDR1 and CDR2: LNHDA and SQIVND (reference sequence). This CDR3 spans 14 amino acids. The J segment lost 2 bases and the V segment lost 5 bases, leaving 2 bases of the junction unmatched. The CDR3 protein is CASSRGDNTGELFF. The CDR3 nucleotides are TGTGCCAGTAGTCGGGGGGATAACACCGGGGAGCTGTTTTTT.

The chain employs TRBV6-6 and TRBJ2-5; D is unclear. The J call may be mistaken, given a closer DNA end match to TRBJ2-7. Germline V gene sequence: CDR1 MNHNY, CDR2 SVGAGI (reference sequence). The CDR3 spans 13 residues. CDR3 region: CASSYAPLREQYF. The CDR3 DNA reads as TGTGCCAGCAGTTACGCCCCGTTACGCGAGCAGTACTTC.

J is TRBJ1-1 and V is TRBV27; D remains unclear. Germline V CDR1 and CDR2: MNHEY, SMNVEV (reference sequence). Between the trimmed V and J ends, which lost 7 bases and 10 bases, there was a span of 13 bases. The CDR3 sequence is 11 residues long. DNA of the CDR3: TGTGCCAGCATTTTCGGGCGTGCAGCTTTCTTT. Protein product: CASIFGRAAFF.

The genes are TRBV30 and TRBJ2-3, with D perhaps matching TRBD2 (6 bases). The ends were cut back, 1 base at V and 0 bases at J, with 8 bases in the middle. CDR1 GTSNPN and CDR2 SVGIG come from the germline V gene (reference sequence). The CDR3 is 14 residues long. Here the CDR3 reads CAWSGSGSTDTQYF. The CDR3, as DNA: TGTGCCTGGAGTGGGAGCGGGAGCACAGATACGCAGTATTTT. The complete variable domain, with remaining parts taken from reference TRBV30 and TRBJ2-3, reads SQTIHQWPATLVQPVGSPLSLECTVEGTSNPNLYWYRQAAGRGLQLLFYSVGIGQISSEVPQNLSASRPQDRQFILSSKKLLLSDSGFYLCAWSGSGSTDTQYFGPGTRLTVL.

DNA of the CDR3: TGTGCCAGCACCTGGGACAGGGGGCAAAGCGAGCAGTACTTC. Its translation is CASTWDRGQSEQYF. The genes are TRBV5-6 and TRBJ2-7; TRBD1 agrees at 12 bases. The CDR3 extends over 14 amino acids. The J segment lost 6 bases and the V segment lost 6 bases, leaving 7 bases of the junction unmatched. Germline loops: CDR1 SGHDT, CDR2 YYEEEE.

This clone turned up a few times. V usage is TRBV19 and J usage is TRBJ1-1; D is unresolved. The CDR3 is 14 residues long. The V gene's germline CDR1 is LNHDA and CDR2 SQIVND (reference sequence). Trimming took 0 bases from V and 3 from J, leaving 8 bases between them. The CDR3, as DNA: TGTGCCAGTAGTATAGACGGGGAGTACACTGAAGCTTTCTTT. Translating gives CASSIDGEYTEAFF.

The sample holds many counts of this clone. CDR3 coding DNA: TGTGCCAGCAGTTCCGGGACAGGGCACACAGATACGCAGTATTTT. This encodes CASSSGTGHTDTQYF. V is TRBV6-5 and J is TRBJ2-3, with 9 bases fitting TRBD1. Trimming cost V 4 bases and J 2 bases; bases outside gene matches: 4. Per the germline V gene, CDR1 is MNHEY and CDR2 is SVGAGI. There are 15 residues in the CDR3.

CDR3 nucleotide sequence: TGTGCCAGCAGCCCGGGACTAGCGGGAAGGCAGTACTTC. It encodes CASSPGLAGRQYF. The chain is built from TRBV11-1 and TRBJ2-7; 13 positions match TRBD2. Trimming took 5 bases from V and 9 from J; bases not matched to a gene: 4. CDR1 is SGHAT and CDR2 is FQDESV in the germline V gene (reference sequence). CDR3 length: 13 residues.

V gene TRBV7-9 combines with J gene TRBJ2-7; tentatively, D is TRBD1 or TRBD2 (5 bases each). CDR1 and CDR2 (germline): SEHNR, FQNEAQ (reference sequence). V was trimmed by 1 base and J by 3 bases, leaving 10 bases between them. The CDR3 consists of 14 residues. CDR3: CASSLGRGDYEQYF. The CDR3 region has the DNA TGTGCCAGCAGCTTAGGAAGAGGGGACTACGAGCAGTACTTC.

The chain couples TRBV19 to TRBJ1-4; perhaps TRBD1 as D (6 bases). V was clipped by 4 bases and J by 8 bases, with 11 bases between them. The CDR3 covers 13 residues. Germline lookup yields CDR1 LNHDA and CDR2 SQIVND (reference sequence). CDR3 sequence (DNA): TGTGCCAGTAGTACCCGGACAGTAGAAAAACTGTTTTTT. Protein: CASSTRTVEKLFF.

This chain connects TRBV11-2 to TRBJ2-7; a weak D match, TRBD2 (6 bases). The CDR3 loop spans 14 amino acids. V lost 3 bases and J lost 3, with 12 bases in between. Germline V gives CDR1 SGHAT, CDR2 FQNNGV. CDR3 sequence reads: CASSLGGPGYEQYF. The CDR3 DNA follows: TGTGCCAGCAGCTTGGGGGGACCGGGCTACGAGCAGTACTTC. The full variable domain, its missing parts supplied by reference TRBV11-2 and TRBJ2-7, is EAGVAQSPRYKIIEKRQSVAFWCNPISGHATLYWYQQILGQGPKLLIQFQNNGVVDDSQLPKDRFSAERLKGVDSTLKIQPAKLEDSAVYLCASSLGGPGYEQYFGPGTRLTVT.

In DNA, the CDR3 is TGTGCCAGCTCACCACAGGGACAGGGCGCAACTAATGAAAAACTGTTTTTT. Protein product: CASSPQGQGATNEKLFF. V usage is TRBV18 and J usage is TRBJ1-4, with 9 bases identical to TRBD1. J lost 0 bases, V lost 1 base, and 3 bases had no gene match. This CDR3 region has 17 residues. From germline, CDR1 is KGHSH and CDR2 LQKENI.